This T cell receptor (beta chain) was identified during a study of T-cell memory formation after mild COVID-19 (dated by TCRdb to 2020 to 2022). In the study overall: TCR sequence clusters from the two donors were largely donor specific. Two young, previously healthy adult volunteers, one female and one male, were included in the cohort. Longitudinal TCRalpha and TCRbeta repertoire sequencing tracked T-cell clones expanding and contracting after mild COVID-19 in a couple of donors. Paper-wide results and their limitations: Contracting CD4+ clones were found mainly in CM and EM memory subsets, while CD8+ clones were enriched in EMRA. Clones contracting from day 15 to 85 had balanced CD4/CD8 phenotypes, while a second wave expanding from day 15 to 37 was biased towards CD4+. The detection of some responding clones in pre-infection memory suggests that pre-existing cross-reactive memory T cells joined the SARS-CoV-2 response. SARS-CoV-2 specificity of the second-wave clones peaking on day 37 was not confirmed. The study covered only a couple of mild cases, and larger cohorts including severe cases with pre-infection samples were considered necessary.

CDR1 MDHEN and CDR2 SYDVKM were looked up in the germline V gene. The junction shows trimming of 2 bases on V and 12 bases on J, plus 11 bases between the germline ends. Counted from cysteine to phenylalanine, this CDR3 has 12 amino acids. Only the CDR3 part of the read is kept: 36 bases, read in frame from the first base. Sequencing relied on an Illumina NovaSeq 6000. TCRalpha and TCRbeta cDNA libraries were built by 5'RACE with constant-segment primers, adding sample barcodes and unique molecular identifiers. RNA was extracted from every sample with Trizol reagent. Libraries were amplified in two PCR steps, with a second sample barcode and Illumina TruSeq adapters added in the second step. The libraries were sequenced on an Illumina NovaSeq using 2 x 150 bp paired-end reads. The study's own analysis went as follows. Reads were demultiplexed and collapsed into UMI-guided consensus sequences with migec v1.2.7. Using mixcr v2.1.11, the UMI consensuses were aligned to TRA and TRB V and J templates and assembled into clonotypes. Expanded or contracted clonotypes were those called significant by both edgeR and NoisET, with noise models trained on biological replicates. For edgeR calls, a false discovery rate-adjusted p below 0.01 and a log2 fold-change threshold of 1 were applied. As an exploratory analysis of dynamics, max-normalized trajectories of the 1000 most abundant clonotypes were examined by PCA with hierarchical clustering. Each responding clone was given a CD4 or CD8 phenotype based on the CD4+ and CD8+ repertoires, which had been sequenced separately. TCRdb ran its own pipeline on the public reads, namely fastp trimming at Q25 and MiXCR clone calling, and kept in-frame beta chains. Rows merge per CDR3 protein into single entries with the most common DNA and genes. The V and J calls, along with clone size, are taken from TCRdb and not from the paper's own processing. The sample profile shows under 300,000 distinct CDR3 sequences; roughly 15% of them were found once. The ten top clones hold 20% to 25% of the sample.

Ficoll-Paque density gradient centrifugation was used to isolate PBMCs. This clonotype was counted between two and nine times. The antigen it recognizes is unknown. Base qualities are not provided; no much larger clone lies one nucleotide away. The sequence is built from TRBV28 and TRBJ1-3; TRBD1 is possibly the D segment (6 matching bases). The sequenced sample was PBMCs or a T cell subset sorted from them (not recorded which). This receptor was identified in a man aged 18 to 30 who had mild COVID-19 (a few samples of this study predate the infection). The sample titles of this study are shuffled in the database, so cell type and time point are left out; the donor was told from shared clones. The CDR3 corresponds to CASSLTHRVIYF. The DNA sequence is given as TGTGCCAGCAGTTTAACCCACAGGGTCATATATTTT. The full variable domain, with segments outside the CDR3 supplied by the reference TRBV28 and TRBJ1-3 proteins, appears as DVKVTQSSRYLVKRTGEKVFLECVQDMDHENMFWYRQDPGLGLRLIYFSYDVKMKEKGDIPEGYSVSREKKERFSLILESASTNQTSMYLCASSLTHRVIYFGEGSWLTVV.